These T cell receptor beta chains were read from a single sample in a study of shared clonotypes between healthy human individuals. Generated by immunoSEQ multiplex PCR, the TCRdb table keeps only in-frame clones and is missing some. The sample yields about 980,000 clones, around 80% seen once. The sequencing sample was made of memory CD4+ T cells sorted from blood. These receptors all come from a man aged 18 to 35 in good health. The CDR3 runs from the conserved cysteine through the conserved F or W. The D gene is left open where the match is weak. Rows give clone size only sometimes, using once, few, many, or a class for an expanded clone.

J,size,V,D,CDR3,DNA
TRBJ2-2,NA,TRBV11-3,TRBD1,CASSQGTGKRTGELFF,TGTGCCAGCAGCCAGGGGACAGGGAAGAGGACCGGGGAGCTGTTTTTT
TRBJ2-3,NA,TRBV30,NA,CAWSEGSYTDTQYF,TGTGCCTGGAGCGAGGGGTCCTACACAGATACGCAGTATTTT
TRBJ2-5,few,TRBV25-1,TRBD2,CASSDAGTSVETQYF,TGTGCCAGCAGTGACGCCGGGACTAGCGTTGAGACCCAGTACTTC
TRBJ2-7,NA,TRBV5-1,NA,CASSLGRADEQYF,TGCGCCAGCAGCTTGGGGCGGGCAGACGAGCAGTACTTC
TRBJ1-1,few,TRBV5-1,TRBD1,CASSFTADREAFF,TGCGCCAGCAGCTTTACGGCGGACAGGGAGGCTTTCTTT
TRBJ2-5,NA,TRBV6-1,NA,CASRTLAAKTQYF,TGTGCCAGCAGGACTTTAGCTGCGAAGACCCAGTACTTC
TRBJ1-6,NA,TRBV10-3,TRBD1,CAISGQGDNSPLHF,TGTGCCATCAGCGGACAGGGTGACAATTCACCCCTCCACTTT
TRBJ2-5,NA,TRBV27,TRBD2,CASSLSLAGGQETQYF,TGTGCCAGCAGTTTATCCCTAGCGGGGGGTCAAGAGACCCAGTACTTC
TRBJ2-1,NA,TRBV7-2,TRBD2,CASSSWGLAGNNEQFF,TGTGCCAGCAGCTCGTGGGGACTAGCGGGAAACAATGAGCAGTTCTTC
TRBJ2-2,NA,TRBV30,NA,CAPKGPSGELFF,TGTGCCCCTAAGGGGCCCTCCGGGGAGCTGTTTTTT
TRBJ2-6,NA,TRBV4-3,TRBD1,CASSRNRGKGANVLTF,TGCGCCAGCAGCCGGAACAGGGGGAAGGGGGCCAACGTCCTGACTTTC
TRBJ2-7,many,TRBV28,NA,CASSLSFGEQYF,TGTGCCAGCAGTCTATCATTCGGCGAGCAGTACTTC
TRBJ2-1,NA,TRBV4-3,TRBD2,CASSQGRSGRLDEQFF,TGCGCCAGCAGCCAAGGACGAAGCGGGAGGCTCGATGAGCAGTTCTTC
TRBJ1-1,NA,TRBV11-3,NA,CASSQQGTSTEAFF,TGTGCCAGCAGCCAACAAGGCACGAGCACTGAAGCTTTCTTT
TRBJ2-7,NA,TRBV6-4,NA,CASSQNWGNYEQYF,TGTGCCAGCAGCCAAAATTGGGGTAACTACGAGCAGTACTTC
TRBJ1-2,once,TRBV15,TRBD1,CATSRDRGTYGYTF,TGTGCCACCAGCAGGGACAGGGGGACTTATGGCTACACCTTC
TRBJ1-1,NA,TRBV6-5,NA,CASSYAGFRRTEAFF,TGTGCCAGCAGTTACGCGGGATTCAGGAGGACTGAAGCTTTCTTT
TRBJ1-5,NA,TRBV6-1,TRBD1,CASRMQTGDQPQHF,TGTGCCAGCCGCATGCAAACAGGGGATCAGCCCCAGCATTTT
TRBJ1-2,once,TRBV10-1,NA,CASSESLGADYGYTF,TGCGCCAGCAGTGAGTCATTGGGGGCTGACTATGGCTACACCTTC
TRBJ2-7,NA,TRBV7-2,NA,CASSLVVGPHYEQYF,TGTGCCAGCAGCTTAGTTGTGGGCCCGCACTACGAGCAGTACTTC
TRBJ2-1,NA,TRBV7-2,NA,CASSSRRGYNEQFF,TGTGCCAGCAGCTCAAGAAGAGGCTACAATGAGCAGTTCTTC
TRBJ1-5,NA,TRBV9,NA,CASSASPSGDQPQHF,TGTGCCAGCAGCGCGTCCCCCTCCGGGGATCAGCCCCAGCATTTT